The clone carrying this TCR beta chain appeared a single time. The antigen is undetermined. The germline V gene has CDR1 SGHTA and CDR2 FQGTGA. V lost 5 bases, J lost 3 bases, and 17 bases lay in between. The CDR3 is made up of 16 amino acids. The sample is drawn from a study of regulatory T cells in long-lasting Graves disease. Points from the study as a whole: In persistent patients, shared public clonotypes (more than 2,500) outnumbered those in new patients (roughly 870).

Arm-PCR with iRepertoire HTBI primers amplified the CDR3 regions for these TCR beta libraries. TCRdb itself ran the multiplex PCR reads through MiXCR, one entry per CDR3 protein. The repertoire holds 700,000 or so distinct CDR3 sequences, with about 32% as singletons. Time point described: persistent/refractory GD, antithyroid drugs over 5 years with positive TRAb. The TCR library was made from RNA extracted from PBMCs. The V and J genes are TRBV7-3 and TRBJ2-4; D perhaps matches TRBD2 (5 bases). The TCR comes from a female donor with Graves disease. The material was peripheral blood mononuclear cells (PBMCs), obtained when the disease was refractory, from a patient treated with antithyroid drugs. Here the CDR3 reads CASSLGRGVGKNIQYF. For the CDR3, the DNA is TGTGCCAGCAGCCTTGGTCGGGGAGTGGGCAAAAACATTCAGTACTTC.